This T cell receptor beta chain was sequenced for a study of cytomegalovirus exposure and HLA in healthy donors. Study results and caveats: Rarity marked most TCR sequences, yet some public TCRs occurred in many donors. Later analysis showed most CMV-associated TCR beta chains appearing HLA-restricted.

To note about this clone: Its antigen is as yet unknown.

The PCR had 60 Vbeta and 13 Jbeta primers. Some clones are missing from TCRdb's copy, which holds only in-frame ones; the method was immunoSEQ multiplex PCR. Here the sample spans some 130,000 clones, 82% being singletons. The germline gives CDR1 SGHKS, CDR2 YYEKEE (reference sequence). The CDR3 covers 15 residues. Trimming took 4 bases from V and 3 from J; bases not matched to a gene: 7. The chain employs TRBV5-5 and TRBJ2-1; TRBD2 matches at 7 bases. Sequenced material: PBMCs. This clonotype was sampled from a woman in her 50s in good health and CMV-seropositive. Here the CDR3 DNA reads TGTGCCAGCAGCGTCTCTCTAGCGGACTACAATGAGCAGTTCTTC. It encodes CASSVSLADYNEQFF.